This T cell receptor (beta chain) was identified during a study of cytomegalovirus exposure and HLA in healthy donors. PCR employed 60 Vbeta and 13 Jbeta primers. Assay: immunoSEQ multiplex PCR; the TCRdb copy retains only in-frame clones and omits some. Altogether about 120,000 clones are present, about 74% being singletons, with the ten largest covering less than 3.5%. Germline V gene lookup returns CDR1 MNHEY and CDR2 SVGAGI. V was cut by 4 bases and J by 13 bases, with 11 bases left in between. The CDR3 runs to 12 residues. Study-wide findings and caveats: For most TCR beta V segments, an earlier analysis put the productive rate at about 87% or about 30% of the time. Altogether, 164 TCR beta chains were recorded as cytomegalovirus-associated. The sole available immune exposure information was CMV serostatus.

Concerning this clone: Its antigen remains unidentified. Distinct nucleotide sequences in the sample also encode this CDR3.

Material: PBMCs. The sequence was obtained from a woman aged 40 to 55 in good health and CMV-seropositive. The chain carries TRBV6-5 and TRBJ1-6, with unresolved D. The CDR3 spells CASSFFGSPLHF. The CDR3 DNA is TGTGCCAGCAGTTTTTTCGGTTCCCCCCTCCACTTT.